Each of the 21 T cell receptor beta chains below was sequenced from the same sample in a study of shared clonotypes between healthy human individuals. The protocol was immunoSEQ multiplex PCR, while the TCRdb copy is restricted to in-frame clones and leaves out a portion. The sample includes approximately 470,000 clones, about 72% seen only once; the top ten take around 12%. Material for sequencing was PBMCs. The receptors were gathered from a woman aged 40 to 49 in good health. Some clones in this sample may be carry-over from other donors' samples.

J is TRBJ1-1 and V is TRBV19; D is perhaps TRBD1 (5 bases). Looked up from germline, CDR1 is LNHDA and CDR2 is SQIVND (reference sequence). Between the trimmed V and J ends, which lost 7 bases and 1 base, there was a span of 16 bases. The CDR3 is 15 amino acids. The CDR3 loop reads CASTGQPPRNTEAFF. The CDR3 DNA reads TGTGCCAGTACAGGGCAGCCCCCAAGGAACACTGAAGCTTTCTTT.

The V call is TRBV19, the J call TRBJ2-3; no reliable D call. Germline assignment: CDR1 LNHDA and CDR2 SQIVND (reference sequence). V was clipped by 3 bases and J by 0 bases, with 10 bases between them. The CDR3 has 15 residues. The CDR3 loop reads CASSITLPSTDTQYF. The CDR3 bases are TGTGCCAGTAGTATTACCTTACCTAGCACAGATACGCAGTATTTT.

This clone was counted only a few times. The chain couples TRBV9 to TRBJ1-2; 7 positions agree with TRBD1. V trimming: 0 bases; J trimming: 4 bases; junction bases outside the gene matches: 12. The CDR3 covers 17 residues. CDR1 SGDLS and CDR2 YYNGEE come from the germline V gene. CDR3 in amino acids: CASSVAPGQNVPYGYTF. Written as DNA, the CDR3 is TGTGCCAGCAGCGTAGCTCCGGGACAGAACGTCCCCTATGGCTACACCTTC. The whole variable domain, remainder taken from reference TRBV9 and TRBJ1-2, is DSGVTQTPKHLITATGQRVTLRCSPRSGDLSVYWYQQSLDQGLQFLIQYYNGEERAKGNILERFSAQQFPDLHSELNLSSLELGDSALYFCASSVAPGQNVPYGYTFGSGTRLTVV.

This clone was seen once. The chain employs TRBV11-3 and TRBJ1-5; D remains unclear. V shed 6 bases and J shed 2 bases, with 23 bases lying between them. From germline, CDR1 is SGHNT and CDR2 YENEEA. This CDR3 is 18 amino acids long. DNA for the CDR3: TGTGCCAGCAGATGGACCCAATCCTCTGAAAAGTGCAATCAGCCCCAGCATTTT. Translation gives CASRWTQSSEKCNQPQHF.

The V and J genes are TRBV21-1 and TRBJ1-5. TRBV21-1 is tagged as a pseudogene. CDR3 length: 15 amino acids. DNA of the CDR3: TGTGCCAGCAGCCCCAGATGGGGGGGCCTTCAGCCCCAGCATTTT. Translated: CASSPRWGGLQPQHF.

This clone turned up a few times. V and J are TRBV7-9 and TRBJ2-5; no clear D. Trimming took off 1 base at V and 0 bases at J, with 9 bases between the two ends. CDR3 length: 15 residues. Germline-derived CDR1 and CDR2 are SEHNR and FQNEAQ (reference sequence). The CDR3 DNA follows: TGTGCCAGCAGCTTAGTGCAGACTCACCAAGAGACCCAGTACTTC. Translating it yields CASSLVQTHQETQYF.

This chain links TRBV30 with TRBJ1-1; the match to TRBD1 covers 7 bases. Germline CDR1 GTSNPN, CDR2 SVGIG (reference sequence). The junction had 0 bases not matched to a gene; V was cut back by 1 base and J by 4 bases. The CDR3 is 12 amino acids. CDR3 in amino acids: CAWSGQGTEAFF. The CDR3 coding sequence is TGTGCCTGGAGTGGACAGGGCACTGAAGCTTTCTTT.

This clone was detected once. The rearrangement joins TRBV28 to TRBJ2-7; 7 bases match TRBD2. Germline loops: CDR1 MDHEN, CDR2 SYDVKM. V shed 6 bases and J 3 bases; nucleotides not matched to a gene: 14. The CDR3 runs 16 residues. CDR3 in DNA: TGTGCCAGCAGAACCCGAGCGGGACCGATCAACTACGAGCAGTACTTC. Residues: CASRTRAGPINYEQYF.

The CDR3 sequence: CATPTGDAYEQYF. CDR3 bases: TGTGCAACCCCGACAGGTGATGCCTACGAGCAGTACTTC. The chain uses TRBV30 and TRBJ2-7; D possibly corresponds to TRBD1 (6 bases). The CDR3 extends over 13 amino acids. In germline, CDR1 is GTSNPN, CDR2 SVGIG (reference sequence).

This rearrangement joins TRBV10-3 to TRBJ1-4; no reliable D call. V gave up 10 bases and J gave up 7 bases, with 10 bases separating them. This CDR3 is 11 amino acids long. Germline CDR1 reads ENHRY; CDR2 reads SYGVKD. This chain's CDR3 is CATTTGEKLFF. The DNA of the CDR3 is TGTGCCACGACAACGGGTGAAAAACTGTTTTTT.

As to this clone: This is likely an artifact of a read error, given a far larger clone one base away. The same CDR3 can be traced to other DNA sequences in this sample. The V call is TRBV7-9, the J call TRBJ2-2; 14 nucleotides agree with TRBD2. Germline V CDR1 and CDR2: SEHNR, FQNEAQ (reference sequence). The CDR3 consists of 15 residues. This chain's CDR3 is CASGGLAGGTGELFF. DNA of the CDR3: TGTGCTAGCGGTGGACTAGCGGGAGGCACCGGGGAGCTGTTTTTT.

This clone has a single count. The chain couples TRBV11-2 to TRBJ2-7; 11 bases are a match to TRBD1. There are 14 residues in the CDR3. Germline CDR1 is SGHAT and CDR2 is FQNNGV. After removal of 5 bases from V and 9 bases from J, the junction contained 9 bases not matched to a gene. CDR3 loop: CASSPRTGGHAQYF. In nucleotides, the CDR3 is TGTGCCAGCAGCCCGAGGACAGGGGGCCACGCGCAGTACTTC.

The rearrangement uses TRBV28 and TRBJ1-2; TRBD1 aligns across 9 bases. V trimming: 5 bases; J trimming: 3 bases; junction bases outside the gene matches: 10. The CDR3 sequence is 16 residues long. CDR1 is MDHEN, CDR2 SYDVKM, per germline. This chain's CDR3 is CASSEPGQGVDYGYTF. In DNA, the CDR3 is TGTGCCAGCAGTGAACCGGGACAGGGAGTTGACTATGGCTACACCTTC.

This clone was observed once. The chain is built from TRBV19 and TRBJ1-1; 7 bases match TRBD1. Germline lookup yields CDR1 LNHDA and CDR2 SQIVND (reference sequence). V lost 5 bases, J lost 4 bases, and 13 bases stayed unmatched. The CDR3 covers 16 residues. The CDR3 region is CASSLHPGGSSTEAFF. The CDR3 DNA is TGTGCCAGTAGTCTCCACCCAGGGGGAAGTAGCACTGAAGCTTTCTTT.

The V gene is TRBV18, the J gene TRBJ1-2; D uncertain. Germline assignment: CDR1 KGHSH and CDR2 LQKENI. V was shortened by 1 base and J by 12 bases, with 12 bases between the two germline ends. The CDR3 is 12 amino acids. The CDR3 loop reads CASSPRRESDTF. The DNA of the CDR3 is TGTGCCAGCTCACCACGTAGAGAGTCAGACACCTTC.

This clone has just a few counts. The V and J genes are TRBV18 and TRBJ2-2; 8 bases map to TRBD1. Germline lookup yields CDR1 KGHSH and CDR2 LQKENI. After removal of 3 bases from V and 1 base from J, the junction contained 4 bases not matched to a gene. The CDR3 extends over 16 amino acids. CDR3 protein: CASSPIGTGNTGELFF. The CDR3 DNA is TGTGCCAGCTCACCGATTGGGACAGGGAACACCGGGGAGCTGTTTTTT.

The rearrangement links TRBV1 to TRBJ2-7; TRBD1 is the table's D call, not checked against the DNA. TRBV1 is a pseudogene locus. The CDR3 runs to 12 residues. CDR3 amino acids: CTKGQGAHEQYF. Here the CDR3 DNA reads TGCACCAAGGGACAGGGGGCCCACGAGCAGTACTTC.

Details on this clone: Other DNA sequences of this sample code for an identical CDR3. This rearrangement joins TRBV30 to TRBJ2-5; no clear D gene. V lost 0 bases to trimming and J lost 4 bases, with 6 bases between them. CDR3 length: 12 residues. Germline assignment: CDR1 GTSNPN and CDR2 SVGIG (reference sequence). The CDR3 sequence is CAWSVGVETQYF. CDR3 sequence (DNA): TGTGCCTGGAGTGTAGGTGTAGAGACCCAGTACTTC. The entire variable domain, with the rest obtained from reference TRBV30 and TRBJ2-5, is as follows: SQTIHQWPATLVQPVGSPLSLECTVEGTSNPNLYWYRQAAGRGLQLLFYSVGIGQISSEVPQNLSASRPQDRQFILSSKKLLLSDSGFYLCAWSVGVETQYFGPGTRLLVL.

The V and J genes are TRBV5-1 and TRBJ2-2; the match to TRBD1 covers 9 bases. Germline CDR1 SGHRS, CDR2 YFSETQ. The CDR3 runs 16 residues. V lost 3 bases, J lost 6 bases, and 9 bases stayed unmatched. This CDR3 is CASSWITGGESGELFF. The CDR3 region has the DNA TGCGCCAGCAGCTGGATCACAGGGGGCGAGTCCGGGGAGCTGTTTTTT.

This rearrangement joins TRBV19 to TRBJ1-2; the D gene is possibly TRBD1 (5 bases). CDR3 size: 15 residues. Germline V gene sequence: CDR1 LNHDA, CDR2 SQIVND (reference sequence). V gave up 5 bases and J gave up 4 bases, with 17 bases separating them. CDR3 bases: TGTGCCAGTAGTGCCGGGACGGGGACCATCTATGGCTACACCTTC. Its translation: CASSAGTGTIYGYTF.

This clone appeared once. The gene calls are TRBV2 and TRBJ2-1; D is perhaps TRBD2 (6 bases). Trimming pared 4 bases from V and 3 bases from J, leaving 10 bases between. The CDR3 loop spans 14 amino acids. Looked up from germline, CDR1 is SNHLY and CDR2 is FYNNEI. In DNA, the CDR3 is TGTGCCAGCAGTGCCTTGCGGGACTACAATGAGCAGTTCTTC. This codes for CASSALRDYNEQFF.